This TCR beta chain was profiled in a study of tumor-infiltrating lymphocytes in primary liver carcinoma. As to this clonotype: This sequence may be a read error, since a much larger clone differs from it by one base.

Between the trimmed V and J ends, which lost 11 bases and 0 bases, there was a span of 17 bases. Germline assignment: CDR1 MRHNA and CDR2 SNTAGT. The CDR3 loop spans 15 amino acids. The tissue used was unsorted bulk material of roughly 17-34 mg. RNA and DNA were co-extracted from it with the AllPrep DNA/RNA mini kit. Constant-region priming of about 0.5 ug total RNA yielded TCR beta cDNA. It was through three nested multiplex PCR rounds of slightly modified ARM-PCR that TCR beta libraries arose. PCR rounds one and two used TRBV1-TRBV30 forward primers with a C-beta reverse primer for roughly 9 cycles each. Each CDR3 protein gets one entry after TCRdb re-called the multiplex PCR reads with MiXCR. The data hold under 90,000 distinct CDR3 sequences, with around 70% observed a single time.

The sequenced material came from liver tumor tissue from sampling region 1. Subset: tumor region T1, superior pole. The TCR sequence derives from a middle-aged man with primary liver carcinoma and hepatitis B virus infection. This sequence joins TRBV6-4 and TRBJ1-5; D gene unclear. As DNA, the CDR3 is TGTGCCGACCCATGCGAGGACTATAGCAATCAGCCCCAGCATTTT. This translates into CADPCEDYSNQPQHF.